These T cell receptor beta chains were read from a single sample in a study of T cells in Graves' hyperthyroidism and ophthalmopathy. TCRdb itself ran the multiplex PCR reads through MiXCR, one entry per CDR3 protein. The table includes a few hundred thousand distinct CDR3 sequences, more than 13% detected once. The sequenced sample consisted of blood. Receptors originate from a woman between 25 and 40 years old with Graves' hyperthyroidism. Each CDR3 is given with its conserved first and last residue. The D gene is left open where the match is weak. Clone sizes are given selectively: once, few, many, or a class where the clone is expanded.

CDR3,DNA,D,V,J,size
CASSLWDRAYEQYF,TGTGCCAGCAGTTTATGGGACAGGGCCTACGAGCAGTACTTC,TRBD1,TRBV28,TRBJ2-7,many
CASSSPRAEAGSYEQYF,TGTGCCAGCAGTTCACCCCGTGCGGAAGCGGGCTCCTACGAGCAGTACTTC,-,TRBV3-1,TRBJ2-7,few
CASSDQTSGSPETQYF,TGCGCCAGCAGTGATCAGACTAGCGGGAGTCCAGAGACCCAGTACTTC,TRBD2,TRBV10-1,TRBJ2-5,many
CSARDYLAGQLFQYF,TGCAGTGCTAGAGATTACCTAGCGGGACAATTGTTCCAGTACTTC,TRBD2,TRBV20-1,TRBJ2-5,many
CASFAGKTSPLHF,TGTGCCAGCTTTGCCGGGAAGACTTCACCCCTCCACTTT,-,TRBV2,TRBJ1-6,-
CASSLWDTNTGELFF,TGTGCCAGCAGCTTATGGGACACAAACACCGGGGAGCTGTTTTTT,-,TRBV7-8,TRBJ2-2,-
CSAEGSHGYTF,TGCAGTGCTGAGGGATCCCATGGCTACACCTTC,-,TRBV20-1,TRBJ1-2,many
CSARGTSGQLYNEQFF,TGCAGTGCTAGAGGTACATCGGGACAGTTATACAATGAGCAGTTCTTC,TRBD1,TRBV20-1,TRBJ2-1,few
CASSSVRTGFGYTF,TGTGCCAGCAGCTCCGTCAGGACAGGGTTCGGCTACACCTTC,TRBD1,TRBV28,TRBJ1-2,-
CASSFTGTGKYEQYF,TGTGCCAGCAGTTTCACCGGGACAGGAAAATACGAGCAGTACTTC,TRBD1,TRBV12-3/TRBV12-4,TRBJ2-7,many
CASIGLAKFGSYEQYF,TGTGCCAGCATCGGACTAGCTAAGTTCGGCTCCTACGAGCAGTACTTC,TRBD2,TRBV6-1,TRBJ2-7,many
CASSSLPGQGRFEQYF,TGTGCCAGCAGTTCTTTACCGGGACAGGGTAGGTTCGAGCAGTACTTC,TRBD1,TRBV28,TRBJ2-7,many
CASSSYSGGEKLFF,TGTGCCAGCAGTTCGTATTCGGGAGGTGAAAAACTGTTTTTT,-,TRBV6-1,TRBJ1-4,-
CASSVATYSCEQYF,TGTGCCAGCAGCGTAGCCACTTACTCCTGCGAGCAGTACTTC,-,TRBV9,TRBJ2-7,-
CASSVVGSGRSTEAFF,TGTGCCAGCAGCGTAGTAGGGTCAGGGAGAAGCACTGAAGCTTTCTTT,-,TRBV9,TRBJ1-1,few
CASSARGGPQETQYF,TGTGCCAGCAGCGCTCGCGGGGGGCCTCAGGAGACCCAGTACTTC,TRBD2,TRBV9,TRBJ2-5,-
CASSLVQGVTEAFF,TGTGCCAGCAGCTTAGTACAGGGAGTCACTGAAGCTTTCTTT,-,TRBV11-1,TRBJ1-1,many
CAWTPGRHEQFF,TGTGCCTGGACACCGGGGAGGCATGAGCAGTTCTTC,-,TRBV30,TRBJ2-1,many
CASSWGFEAFF,TGTGCCAGCAGCTGGGGCTTTGAAGCTTTCTTT,-,TRBV11-2,TRBJ1-1,many
CASSQERAGTGELFF,TGCGCCAGCAGCCAAGAACGGGCGGGCACCGGGGAGCTGTTTTTT,-,TRBV4-1,TRBJ2-2,many